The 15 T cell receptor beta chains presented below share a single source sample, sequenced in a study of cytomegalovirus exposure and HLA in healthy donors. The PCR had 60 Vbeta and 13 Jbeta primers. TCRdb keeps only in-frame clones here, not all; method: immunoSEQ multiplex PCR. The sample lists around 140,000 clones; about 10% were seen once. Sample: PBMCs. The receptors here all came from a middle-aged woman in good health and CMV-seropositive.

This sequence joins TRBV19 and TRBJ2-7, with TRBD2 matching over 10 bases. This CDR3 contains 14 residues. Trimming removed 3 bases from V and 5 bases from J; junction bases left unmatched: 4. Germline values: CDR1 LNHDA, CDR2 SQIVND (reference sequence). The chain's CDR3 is CASSIGLAGDEQYF. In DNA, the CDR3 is TGTGCCAGTAGTATTGGTCTAGCGGGGGACGAGCAGTACTTC.

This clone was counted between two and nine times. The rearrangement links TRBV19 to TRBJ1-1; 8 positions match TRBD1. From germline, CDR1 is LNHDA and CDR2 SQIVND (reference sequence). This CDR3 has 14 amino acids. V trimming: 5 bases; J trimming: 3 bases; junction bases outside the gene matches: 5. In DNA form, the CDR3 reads TGTGCCAGTAGTCCCGGGACAGGCTACACTGAAGCTTTCTTT. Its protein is CASSPGTGYTEAFF.

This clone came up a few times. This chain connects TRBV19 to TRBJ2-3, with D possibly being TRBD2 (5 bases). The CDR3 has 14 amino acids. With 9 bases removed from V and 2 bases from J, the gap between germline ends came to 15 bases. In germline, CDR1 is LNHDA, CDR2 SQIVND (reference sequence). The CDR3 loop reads CASHSAASTDTQYF. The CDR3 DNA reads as TGTGCCAGCCATTCAGCGGCGTCCACAGATACGCAGTATTTT.

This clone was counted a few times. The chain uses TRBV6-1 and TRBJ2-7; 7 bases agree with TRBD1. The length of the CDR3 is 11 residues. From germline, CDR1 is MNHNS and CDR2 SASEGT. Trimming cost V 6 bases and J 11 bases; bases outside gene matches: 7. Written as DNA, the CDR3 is TGTGCCAGCAGGGTGGGACAGCTTAAGTACTTC. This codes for CASRVGQLKYF.

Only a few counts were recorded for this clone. CDR3 sequence reads: CASSVGGGSSTDTQYF. CDR3 DNA: TGTGCCAGCAGCGTTGGTGGGGGGAGTAGCACAGATACGCAGTATTTT. The V and J genes are TRBV9 and TRBJ2-3, with a tentative D call TRBD2 (6 bases). Trimming took off 2 bases at V and 0 bases at J, with 13 bases between the two ends. The CDR3 covers 16 residues. Germline V gene data show CDR1 as SGDLS and CDR2 as YYNGEE.

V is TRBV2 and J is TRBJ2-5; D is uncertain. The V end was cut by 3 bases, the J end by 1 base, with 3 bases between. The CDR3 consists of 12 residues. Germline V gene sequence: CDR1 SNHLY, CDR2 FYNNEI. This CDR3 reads CASSEAQETQYF. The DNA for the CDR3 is TGTGCCAGCAGTGAGGCCCAAGAGACCCAGTACTTC.

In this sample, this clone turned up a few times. The chain's CDR3 is CASSVTYNTEAFF. Written as DNA, the CDR3 is TGTGCCAGCAGCGTGACATACAACACTGAAGCTTTCTTT. The chain employs TRBV7-9 and TRBJ1-1; D gene uncertain. The germline CDR1 and CDR2 sequences are SEHNR and FQNEAQ (reference sequence). This CDR3 is 13 amino acids long. Trimming removed 5 bases from V and 2 bases from J, with 9 bases in between.

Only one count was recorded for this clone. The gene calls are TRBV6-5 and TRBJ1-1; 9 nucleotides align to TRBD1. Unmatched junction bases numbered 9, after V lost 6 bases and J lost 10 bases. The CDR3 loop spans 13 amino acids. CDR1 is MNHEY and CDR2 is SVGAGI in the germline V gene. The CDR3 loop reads CASSRDREVPAFF. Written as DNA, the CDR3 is TGTGCCAGCAGCCGGGACAGGGAAGTTCCAGCTTTCTTT.

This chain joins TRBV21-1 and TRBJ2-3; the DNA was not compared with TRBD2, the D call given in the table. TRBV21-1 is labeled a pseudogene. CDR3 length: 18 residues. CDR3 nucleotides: TGTGCCAGCAGCAAAGAGACGGTAGCGGGCCCATGTACAGATACGCAGTATTTT. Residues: CASSKETVAGPCTDTQYF.

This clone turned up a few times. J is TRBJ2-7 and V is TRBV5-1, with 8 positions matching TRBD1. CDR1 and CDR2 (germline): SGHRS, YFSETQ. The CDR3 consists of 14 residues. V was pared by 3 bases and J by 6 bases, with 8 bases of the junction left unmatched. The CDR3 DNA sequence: TGCGCCAGCAGCTCGGGACAGGTTGGGGGCGAGCAGTACTTC. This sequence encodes CASSSGQVGGEQYF.

CDR3 sequence (DNA): TGTGCCAGCAGTTTTAGGGGGACTGAAGCTTTCTTT. Protein: CASSFRGTEAFF. This sequence joins TRBV27 and TRBJ1-1; TRBD1 might be the D (6 bases). The CDR3 is 12 amino acids. The V and J ends lost 3 bases and 5 bases respectively, with 7 bases between them. Germline CDR1 MNHEY, CDR2 SMNVEV (reference sequence).

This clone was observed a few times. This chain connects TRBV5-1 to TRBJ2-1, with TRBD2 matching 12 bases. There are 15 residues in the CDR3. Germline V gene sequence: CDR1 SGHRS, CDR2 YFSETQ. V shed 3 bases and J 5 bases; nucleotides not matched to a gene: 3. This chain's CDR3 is CASSSWTSGDNEQFF. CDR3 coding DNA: TGCGCCAGCAGCTCCTGGACTAGCGGGGACAATGAGCAGTTCTTC.

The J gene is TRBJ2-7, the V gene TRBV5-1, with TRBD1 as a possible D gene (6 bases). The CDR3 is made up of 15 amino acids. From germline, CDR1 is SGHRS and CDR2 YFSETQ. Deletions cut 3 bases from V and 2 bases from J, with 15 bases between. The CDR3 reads CASSSTGQPTYEQYF. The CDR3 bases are TGCGCCAGCAGCTCGACAGGACAACCTACCTACGAGCAGTACTTC.

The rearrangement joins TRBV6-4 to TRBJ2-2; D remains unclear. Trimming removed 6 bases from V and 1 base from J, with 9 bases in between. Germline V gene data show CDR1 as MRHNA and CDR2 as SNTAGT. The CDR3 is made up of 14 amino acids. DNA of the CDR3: TGTGCCAGCAGCCAAGAGAGGAACACCGGGGAGCTGTTTTTT. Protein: CASSQERNTGELFF.

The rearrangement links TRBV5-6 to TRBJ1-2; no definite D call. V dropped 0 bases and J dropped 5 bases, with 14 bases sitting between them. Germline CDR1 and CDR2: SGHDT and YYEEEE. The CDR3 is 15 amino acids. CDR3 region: CASSLDRRVTYGYTF. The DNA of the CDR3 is TGTGCCAGCAGCTTGGATCGCCGGGTTACATATGGCTACACCTTC.